This record covers a single TCR beta chain. What it binds is not known. This specimen belongs to a study of siplizumab effects on memory and regulatory T cells. Notes on the study in general: Whether the proliferating Tregs (from siplizumab cultures) were suppressive was not confirmed. Assignment to unstimulated subsets succeeded for only a minor fraction of the alloreactive clones.

Profiled with immunoSEQ multiplex PCR; TCRdb holds only in-frame clones, not every one. The sample shows some 70,000 clones, over 70% of them seen only once. This CDR3 contains 16 residues. This chain uses TRBV21-1 with TRBJ2-1; the table names TRBD2, a call not compared with the DNA. TRBV21-1 counts as a pseudogene. Sequenced: Tregs sorted from blood. This clonotype was sampled from a human donor in good health. The CDR3 sequence is CASSIPPTRSGNEQFF. The CDR3 nucleotides read TGTGCCAGCAGCATTCCGCCCACTAGGTCCGGCAATGAGCAGTTCTTC.